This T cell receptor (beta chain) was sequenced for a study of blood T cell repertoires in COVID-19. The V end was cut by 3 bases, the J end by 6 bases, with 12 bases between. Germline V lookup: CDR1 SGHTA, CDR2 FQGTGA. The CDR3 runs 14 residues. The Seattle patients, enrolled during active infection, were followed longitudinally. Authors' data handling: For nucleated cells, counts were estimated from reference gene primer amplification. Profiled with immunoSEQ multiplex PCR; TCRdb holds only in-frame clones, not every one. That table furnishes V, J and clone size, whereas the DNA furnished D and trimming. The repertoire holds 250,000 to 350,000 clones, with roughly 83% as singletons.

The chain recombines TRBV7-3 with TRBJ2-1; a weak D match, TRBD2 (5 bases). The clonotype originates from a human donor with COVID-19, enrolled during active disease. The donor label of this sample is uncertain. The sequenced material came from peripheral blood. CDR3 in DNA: TGTGCCAGCAGCTTGGGTAGTGAGGGCAATGAGCAGTTCTTC. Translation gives CASSLGSEGNEQFF. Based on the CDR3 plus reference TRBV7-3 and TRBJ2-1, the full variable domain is GAGVSQTPSNKVTEKGKYVELRCDPISGHTALYWYRQSLGQGPEFLIYFQGTGAADDSGLPNDRFFAVRPEGSVSTLKIQRTERGDSAVYLCASSLGSEGNEQFFGPGTRLTVL.